The entry that follows covers one T cell receptor beta chain sequence. This clonotype was seen a handful of times. This clone's antigen is unknown. The record has no base qualities; no much larger clone is one base away. This entry is derived from a study of T cells after yellow fever vaccination (dated by TCRdb to the late 2010s). Study-level background: The SMART-Seq v4 Ultra Low Input RNA kit was used to prepare libraries from fractions with low cell numbers. To follow T-cell clones before and after both primary and booster YFV17D yellow fever vaccination, bulk TCR alpha and beta repertoires underwent longitudinal sequencing. Two healthy male donors, one aged 18 to 30 and one aged 30 to 40 years, were included in the cohort. Blood was drawn at multiple timepoints before and after primary and secondary immunization, with bulk PBMC replicates and cell subsets isolated. The paper's findings and limits, for the study overall: The study included only two donors, which limits how far the findings can be generalized. After the booster, most of the clones that had expanded following primary vaccination were detected again (just under 97% of CD4 and 88% of CD8), which suggests that memory was broadly maintained. A small share of clonotypes occurred in both CD4 and CD8 compartments, likely arising from convergent recombination. Because abundant contaminating clonotypes from the bulk population could be contained in FACS-sorted repertoires, computational filtering was required. Compared with the primary T-cell response, the secondary T-cell response was faster but weaker, reaching its peak on day 5 rather than on day 15.

The treatment or condition label here, explained by the study, means: live attenuated yellow fever vaccine strain. PBMCs were isolated from peripheral blood using a standard Ficoll-Paque protocol. CD4 and CD8 T-cell fractions were isolated with Dynabeads CD4 and CD8 positive selection kits. TriZol was used to extract RNA from bulk PBMCs, from CD4 and CD8 fractions, and from dextramer-positive and dextramer-negative fractions. Sequencing took place on an Illumina NovaSeq 6000. TCR cDNA was synthesized by 5'RACE template switching, which introduced a universal primer site and unique molecular identifiers. Priming for cDNA synthesis came from both the TCR alpha and TCR beta constant segments. Library amplification involved two PCR steps, and the second step added sample barcodes and sequencing adapters. Sequencing of libraries was performed on Illumina HiSeq 2500 (2x100 bp) or NovaSeq (2x150 bp). Processing in the source paper ran as follows. Reads were demultiplexed and collapsed into UMI consensus sequences with MIGEC, and V(D)J alignment was performed with MiXCR. Using edgeR on replicate PBMC samples, clonotypes were called vaccine-responding if FDR was below 0.01 and the log2 fold change was above 5 up to day 15. Each bulk clonotype received a CD4 or CD8 identity based on whether the sequenced CD4 or CD8 repertoire contained that clonotype at higher abundance. In TCRdb, the public reads were trimmed at Q25 with fastp and aligned with MiXCR, with productive beta chains retained. Every distinct CDR3 protein forms one entry, paired with its most common genes and DNA. These V and J calls rely on TCRdb rather than the paper's analysis. This sample is represented by approximately 170,000 distinct CDR3 sequences; 11% of them were singletons. 36% of the sample comes from the top ten.

For this chain, trimming is 5 bases at the V end and 1 base at the J end, and the number of junction bases without a gene match is 6. The CDR3 runs 16 residues from the cysteine to the phenylalanine. Just the 48-base CDR3 DNA is kept, in frame starting at base 1. The germline V gene provides CDR1 SGHRS and CDR2 YFSETQ. This receptor was obtained from a man aged 18 to 35 who received the YFV17D yellow fever vaccine. Source: CD8+ T cells sorted from PBMCs, taken 15 days after the yellow fever booster vaccination. The sequence is built from TRBV5-1 and TRBJ2-1; TRBD2 matches 10 bases in the middle. The DNA is TGCGCCAGCAGACCGGGACTAGCGCCTTCCTACAATGAGCAGTTCTTC. Its translation reads: CASRPGLAPSYNEQFF. Joined to the reference TRBV5-1 and TRBJ2-1 proteins, this CDR3 gives the full variable domain: KAGVTQTPRYLIKTRGQQVTLSCSPISGHRSVSWYQQTPGQGLQFLFEYFSETQRNKGNFPGRFSGRQFSNSRSEMNVSTLELGDSALYLCASRPGLAPSYNEQFFGPGTRLTVL.